These T cell receptor beta chains were read from a single sample in a study of blood T cell repertoires in COVID-19. Using immunoSEQ multiplex PCR, the repertoire was profiled, and TCRdb retains in-frame clones only, with some absent. The repertoire holds 93,000 or so clones, with roughly 90% as singletons. The source material was peripheral blood. These receptors all stem from a human donor in a cohort sampled during active COVID-19. The CDR3 runs from the conserved cysteine through the conserved F or W. Fields, in order: D gene, V gene, J gene, CDR3 length, clone size, CDR3 DNA, CDR3 protein. A D gene is named only where the DNA matches it firmly. Part of the rows lack a size; the others show once, few, many or a class for expanded clones.

D gene: NA; V gene: TRBV5-1; J gene: TRBJ2-3; CDR3 length: 16; clone size: NA; CDR3 DNA: TGCGCCAGCAGCTTGGAGGGCAGGGAACGCACAGATACGCAGTATTTT; CDR3 protein: CASSLEGRERTDTQYF
D gene: TRBD1; V gene: TRBV19; J gene: TRBJ1-2; CDR3 length: 14; clone size: once; CDR3 DNA: TGTGCCAGTAGTATCGGACAGGGTTTAAGTGGCTACACCTTC; CDR3 protein: CASSIGQGLSGYTF
D gene: NA; V gene: TRBV4-1; J gene: TRBJ2-1; CDR3 length: 15; clone size: NA; CDR3 DNA: TGCGCCAGCAGCCAGCCGGGAAGCGGGTGGAATGAGCAGTTCTTC; CDR3 protein: CASSQPGSGWNEQFF
D gene: NA; V gene: TRBV7-6; J gene: TRBJ1-3; CDR3 length: 15; clone size: few; CDR3 DNA: TGTGCCAGCAGCAAATCCGACGAGGCTGGAAACACCATATATTTT; CDR3 protein: CASSKSDEAGNTIYF
D gene: TRBD1; V gene: TRBV7-9; J gene: TRBJ2-7; CDR3 length: 18; clone size: NA; CDR3 DNA: TGTGCCAGCAGCTTATTAGGGACAGGACGAAATAGGTCCTACGAGCAGTACTTC; CDR3 protein: CASSLLGTGRNRSYEQYF
D gene: NA; V gene: TRBV6-5; J gene: TRBJ1-1; CDR3 length: 14; clone size: NA; CDR3 DNA: TGTGCCAGCAGTATCAGGGACATGAACACTGAAGCTTTCTTT; CDR3 protein: CASSIRDMNTEAFF
D gene: NA; V gene: TRBV28; J gene: TRBJ2-3; CDR3 length: 17; clone size: few; CDR3 DNA: TGTGCCAGCAGCTCTTTAGGGGCCGACAGTAGCACAGATACGCAGTATTTT; CDR3 protein: CASSSLGADSSTDTQYF
D gene: NA; V gene: TRBV5-6; J gene: TRBJ2-6; CDR3 length: 16; clone size: NA; CDR3 DNA: TGTGCCAGCAGCTTGGGCTGGGGGCCCGGGGCCAACGTCCTGACTTTC; CDR3 protein: CASSLGWGPGANVLTF
D gene: NA; V gene: TRBV5-1; J gene: TRBJ2-1; CDR3 length: 16; clone size: NA; CDR3 DNA: TGCGCCAGCAGTCCCATGAGGGCAAATGCCTACAATGAGCAGTTCTTC; CDR3 protein: CASSPMRANAYNEQFF
D gene: TRBD1; V gene: TRBV18; J gene: TRBJ2-7; CDR3 length: 16; clone size: NA; CDR3 DNA: TGTGCCAGCTCACCAACGGGGGGACAGGGGGCCTACGAGCAGTACTTC; CDR3 protein: CASSPTGGQGAYEQYF
D gene: TRBD1; V gene: TRBV28; J gene: TRBJ2-7; CDR3 length: 14; clone size: NA; CDR3 DNA: TGTGCCAGCAATTTTCGAGACAGGGATTACGAGCAGTACTTC; CDR3 protein: CASNFRDRDYEQYF